The 9 T cell receptor beta chains reported below all come from one sample, sequenced in a study of identical twins. TCRdb fed the 5' RACE reads into MiXCR, producing one record per CDR3 protein. Among about 470,000 distinct CDR3 sequences, less than 25% were seen once, and the ten largest hold about 3%. A further study also used this sample, focusing on T cells expressing NK-cell markers.

Specimen: CD4+ T cells sorted from blood. Receptors originate from a woman aged 18-29 years in good health.

This chain links TRBV29-1 with TRBJ2-3; a possible D gene is TRBD2 (6 bases). The CDR3 spans 12 residues. The V gene lost 3 bases and the J gene lost 5 bases, with 9 bases spanning the gap. Germline CDR1 is SQVTM and CDR2 is ANQGSEA. The CDR3 bases are TGCAGCGTTGACTCGGGAGAAGATACGCAGTATTTT. The encoded protein is CSVDSGEDTQYF.

The chain's CDR3 is CSASDDPNTEAFF. CDR3 DNA sequence: TGCAGTGCTTCCGACGATCCGAACACTGAAGCTTTCTTT. The genes are TRBV20-1 and TRBJ1-1; no firm D call. Germline CDR1 reads DFQATT; CDR2 reads SNEGSKA (reference sequence). CDR3 length: 13 residues. Trimming took off 5 bases at V and 1 base at J, with 11 bases between the two ends.

V usage is TRBV5-1 and J usage is TRBJ2-6, with TRBD1 matching 8 bases. Per the germline V gene, CDR1 is SGHRS and CDR2 is YFSETQ. This CDR3 contains 16 residues. The V gene end was trimmed by 4 bases and the J gene end by 4 bases; junction bases not matched to a gene: 7. Here the CDR3 reads CASSVPTGVGANVLTF. The CDR3 nucleotides read TGCGCCAGCAGCGTCCCGACAGGGGTCGGGGCCAACGTCCTGACTTTC.

The V gene is TRBV5-1, the J gene TRBJ1-2; no firm D call. CDR1 SGHRS and CDR2 YFSETQ come from the germline V gene. The CDR3 sequence is 14 residues long. V lost 0 bases and J lost 5, with 11 bases in between. CDR3 loop: CASSLEAFLYGYTF. In DNA, the CDR3 is TGCGCCAGCAGCTTGGAGGCTTTCTTGTATGGCTACACCTTC.

This sequence joins TRBV20-1 and TRBJ2-3; 11 bases line up with TRBD2. CDR1 DFQATT and CDR2 SNEGSKA come from the germline V gene (reference sequence). V shed 0 bases and J 0 bases; nucleotides not matched to a gene: 8. This CDR3 region has 18 residues. In DNA, the CDR3 is TGCAGTGCTAGAGATCCTACTAGCGGGGGCCTCAGCACAGATACGCAGTATTTT. Translation gives CSARDPTSGGLSTDTQYF.

This clonotype has a handful of counts. The V call is TRBV20-1, the J call TRBJ2-7, with a weak D call TRBD1 (6 bases). CDR3 length: 13 amino acids. The V gene lost 6 bases and the J gene lost 1 base, with 13 bases spanning the gap. The germline CDR1 and CDR2 sequences are DFQATT and SNEGSKA (reference sequence). The CDR3 region has the DNA TGCAGTGCACCATTTACAGGGTCCTACGAGCAGTACTTC. This codes for CSAPFTGSYEQYF.

The chain has TRBV6-2 or TRBV6-3 and TRBJ1-3; D remains unclear. Trimming stripped 10 bases from V and 0 bases from J, with 16 bases between. CDR1 is MNHEY, CDR2 SVGEGT, per germline. This CDR3 spans 15 amino acids. DNA for the CDR3: TGTGCCACCTCATGGATCCGGGACTCTGGAAACACCATATATTTT. Encoded protein: CATSWIRDSGNTIYF.

The chain couples TRBV5-1 to TRBJ2-3; 8 bases agree with TRBD2. Per the germline V gene, CDR1 is SGHRS and CDR2 is YFSETQ. CDR3 length equals 17 residues. The V gene end was trimmed by 5 bases and the J gene end by 0 bases; junction bases not matched to a gene: 11. The CDR3 region is CASSPGTRTPSTDTQYF. The CDR3 nucleotides are TGCGCCAGCAGTCCCGGGACTAGGACCCCTAGCACAGATACGCAGTATTTT.

The rearrangement joins TRBV25-1 to TRBJ1-5, with no clear D. CDR3 size: 12 residues. Germline CDR1 and CDR2: MGHDK and SYGVNS. V shed 5 bases and J shed 7 bases, with 9 bases lying between them. CDR3 in DNA: TGTGCCAGCAGTAAAGGTAACCAGCCCCAGCATTTT. Its translation: CASSKGNQPQHF.